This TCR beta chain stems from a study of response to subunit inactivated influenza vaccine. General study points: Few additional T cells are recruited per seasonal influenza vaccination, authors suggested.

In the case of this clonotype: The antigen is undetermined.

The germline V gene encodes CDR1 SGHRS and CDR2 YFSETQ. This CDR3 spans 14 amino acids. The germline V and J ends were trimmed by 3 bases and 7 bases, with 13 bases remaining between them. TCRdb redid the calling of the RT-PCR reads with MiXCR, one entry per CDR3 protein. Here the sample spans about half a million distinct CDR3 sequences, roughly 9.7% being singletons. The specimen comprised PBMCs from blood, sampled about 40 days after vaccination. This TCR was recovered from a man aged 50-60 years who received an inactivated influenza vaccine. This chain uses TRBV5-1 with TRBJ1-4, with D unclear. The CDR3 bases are TGCGCCAGCAGCTCCCCCCAGGAGGGTGAAAAACTGTTTTTT. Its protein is CASSSPQEGEKLFF.